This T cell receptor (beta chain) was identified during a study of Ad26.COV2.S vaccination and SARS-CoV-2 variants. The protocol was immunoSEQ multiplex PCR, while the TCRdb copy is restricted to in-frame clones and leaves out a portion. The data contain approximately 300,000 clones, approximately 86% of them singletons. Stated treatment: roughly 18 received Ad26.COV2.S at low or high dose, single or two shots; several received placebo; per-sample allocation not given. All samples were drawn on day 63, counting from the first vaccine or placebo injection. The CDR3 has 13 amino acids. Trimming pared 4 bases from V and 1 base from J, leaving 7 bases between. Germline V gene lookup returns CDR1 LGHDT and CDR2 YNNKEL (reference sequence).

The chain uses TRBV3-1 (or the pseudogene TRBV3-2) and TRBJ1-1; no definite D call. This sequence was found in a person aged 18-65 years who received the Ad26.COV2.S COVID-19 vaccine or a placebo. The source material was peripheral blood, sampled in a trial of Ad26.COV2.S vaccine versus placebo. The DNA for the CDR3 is TGTGCCAGCAGCCCCGGAGCGAACACTGAAGCTTTCTTT. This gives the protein CASSPGANTEAFF.